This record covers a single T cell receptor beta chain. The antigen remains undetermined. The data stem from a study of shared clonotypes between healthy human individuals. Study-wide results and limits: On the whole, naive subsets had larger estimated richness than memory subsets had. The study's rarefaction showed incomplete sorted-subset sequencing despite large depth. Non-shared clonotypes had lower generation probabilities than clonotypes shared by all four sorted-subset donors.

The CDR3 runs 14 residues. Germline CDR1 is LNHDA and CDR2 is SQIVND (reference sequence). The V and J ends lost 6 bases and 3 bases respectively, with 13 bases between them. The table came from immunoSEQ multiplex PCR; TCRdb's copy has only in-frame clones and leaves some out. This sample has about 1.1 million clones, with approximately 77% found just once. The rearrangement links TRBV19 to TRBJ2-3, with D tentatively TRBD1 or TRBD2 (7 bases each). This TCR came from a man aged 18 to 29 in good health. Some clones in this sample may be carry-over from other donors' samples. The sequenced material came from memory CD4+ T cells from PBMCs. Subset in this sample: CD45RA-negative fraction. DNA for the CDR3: TGTGCCAGTAGCAGGGGGGGGCGTACAGATACGCAGTATTTT. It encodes CASSRGGRTDTQYF.